These T cell receptor beta chains were read from a single sample in a study of T cells of healthy individuals. TCRdb re-called the 5' RACE reads with MiXCR, one entry per CDR3 protein. The data contain 60,000 to 70,000 distinct CDR3 sequences, 15% to 20% of them seen just once; the ten biggest clones take up around 4.5%. All receptors come from a human donor in good health. Both conserved end residues are part of each CDR3. The order of the fields is clone size, D gene, V gene, J gene, CDR3 protein, CDR3 DNA. A D gene is named only where the DNA matches it firmly. Size is omitted from some rows. Given values are once, few, many or a class for expanded clones.

many	TRBD1	TRBV11-2	TRBJ2-3	CASSIRTGRDTQYF	TGTGCCAGCAGCATTAGGACAGGGAGGGATACGCAGTATTTT
-	-	TRBV20-1	TRBJ2-7	CSAFGPPAVEQYF	TGCAGTGCTTTTGGTCCCCCGGCGGTCGAGCAGTACTTC
few	-	TRBV15	TRBJ2-7	CATSRAFHEQYF	TGTGCCACCAGCAGAGCGTTCCACGAGCAGTACTTC
many	TRBD2	TRBV14	TRBJ2-2	CASSDSTREAGELFF	TGTGCCAGCAGCGATTCGACCCGGGAGGCCGGGGAGCTGTTTTTT
medium-sized	-	TRBV6-5	TRBJ1-5	CASGRGAGNQPQHF	TGTGCCAGCGGGCGCGGGGCAGGGAATCAGCCCCAGCATTTT
-	-	TRBV2	TRBJ1-4	CASGAGHGRNEKLFF	TGTGCCAGCGGGGCCGGACACGGGAGAAATGAAAAACTGTTTTTT
many	-	TRBV29-1	TRBJ2-1	CSVVYGGRGEQFF	TGCAGCGTTGTATATGGGGGCAGAGGAGAGCAGTTCTTC
few	TRBD1	TRBV20-1	TRBJ1-6	CSASGTGGRNSPLHF	TGCAGTGCTTCCGGGACAGGGGGCCGAAATTCACCCCTCCACTTT
-	-	TRBV6-2/TRBV6-3	TRBJ2-7	CASSPSQTGYEQYF	TGTGCCAGCAGTCCCTCCCAGACCGGCTACGAGCAGTACTTC
many	TRBD1	TRBV24-1	TRBJ1-1	CATSDRTGANTEAFF	TGTGCCACCAGTGATCGGACAGGGGCGAACACTGAAGCTTTCTTT
many	-	TRBV10-1	TRBJ1-2	CASSETTGSGYTF	TGCGCCAGCAGTGAAACTACAGGATCCGGCTACACCTTC
-	-	TRBV11-2	TRBJ2-5	CASSYTAGETQYF	TGTGCCAGCAGCTACACGGCAGGGGAGACCCAGTACTTC
many	-	TRBV6-5	TRBJ1-6	CASSYKTRRRSSYNSPLHF	TGTGCCAGCAGTTACAAGACTCGCAGGCGAAGCTCCTATAATTCACCCCTCCACTTT
-	-	TRBV27	TRBJ2-7	CASSSGHLYEQYF	TGTGCCAGCAGTTCGGGACACCTTTACGAGCAGTACTTC
-	-	TRBV6-6	TRBJ1-5	CASRKGRLSNQPQHF	TGTGCCAGCAGAAAGGGACGCCTTAGCAATCAGCCCCAGCATTTT
few	TRBD2	TRBV15	TRBJ2-7	CATSRDAAGGPYEQYF	TGTGCCACCAGCAGAGATGCAGCGGGAGGGCCCTACGAGCAGTACTTC
many	TRBD2	TRBV20-1	TRBJ2-7	CSAREGGLAGVTYEQYF	TGCAGTGCTAGAGAAGGGGGACTAGCGGGAGTTACCTACGAGCAGTACTTC
-	TRBD1	TRBV9	TRBJ1-1	CASSPWTGLDTEAFF	TGTGCCAGCAGCCCTTGGACAGGGTTGGATACTGAAGCTTTCTTT
-	-	TRBV5-1	TRBJ2-6	CASSLGQSSSGANVLTF	TGCGCCAGCAGCTTGGGTCAGAGTAGCTCTGGGGCCAACGTCCTGACTTTC
-	-	TRBV25-1	TRBJ2-7	CASSELDGGREQYF	TGTGCCAGCAGTGAATTGGACGGGGGCCGCGAGCAGTACTTC
many	-	TRBV29-1	TRBJ1-1	CSVRNTEAFF	TGCAGCGTTAGAAACACTGAAGCTTTCTTT
-	-	TRBV5-1	TRBJ1-1	CASSGVSRNTEAFF	TGCGCCAGCAGTGGGGTATCGAGGAACACTGAAGCTTTCTTT
many	-	TRBV25-1	TRBJ1-4	CASSESAGTNEKLFF	TGTGCCAGCAGTGAATCGGCCGGTACTAATGAAAAACTGTTTTTT
few	TRBD2	TRBV9	TRBJ2-1	CASSVGLASDEQFF	TGTGCCAGCAGCGTAGGACTAGCGTCAGATGAGCAGTTCTTC
-	TRBD1	TRBV4-1	TRBJ2-1	CASSPEMGTGGMNEQFF	TGCGCCAGCAGCCCTGAGATGGGGACAGGGGGAATGAATGAGCAGTTCTTC
many	-	TRBV9	TRBJ1-4	CASSPSRATNEKLFF	TGTGCCAGCAGCCCTTCGCGTGCAACTAATGAAAAACTGTTTTTT
-	-	TRBV28	TRBJ1-6	CASSPTSPSSSYNSPLHF	TGTGCCAGCAGTCCCACCAGCCCCTCAAGCTCCTATAATTCACCCCTCCACTTT
-	-	TRBV20-1	TRBJ2-5	CSARWAGARQETQYF	TGCAGTGCACGGTGGGCAGGGGCAAGGCAAGAGACCCAGTACTTC
-	-	TRBV10-3	TRBJ1-5	CAISESRDQPQHF	TGTGCCATCAGTGAGTCGCGAGATCAGCCCCAGCATTTT
-	TRBD2	TRBV12-3/TRBV12-4	TRBJ2-7	CASTNPGLGAYEQYF	TGTGCCAGCACAAATCCGGGACTAGGGGCCTACGAGCAGTACTTC
many	-	TRBV28	TRBJ1-2	CAATGTAYGYTF	TGTGCCGCCACCGGGACGGCCTATGGCTACACCTTC
few	-	TRBV6-5	TRBJ1-1	CASKRRTMNTEAFF	TGTGCCAGCAAAAGACGGACCATGAACACTGAAGCTTTCTTT
many	-	TRBV19	TRBJ2-5	CASTPSPSQETQYF	TGTGCCAGTACTCCCTCACCATCCCAAGAGACCCAGTACTTC
few	-	TRBV9	TRBJ2-2	CASSVDTSPRGEPEGELFF	TGTGCCAGCAGCGTAGACACGTCCCCCAGAGGGGAACCTGAGGGGGAGCTGTTTTTT
few	-	TRBV20-1	TRBJ1-2	CSARDLQTNYGYTF	TGCAGTGCTAGAGATCTTCAAACTAACTATGGCTACACCTTC
-	-	TRBV5-1	TRBJ2-3	CASSLEGVTDTQYF	TGCGCCAGCAGCTTGGAAGGGGTTACAGATACGCAGTATTTT
-	-	TRBV20-1	TRBJ2-7	CSASTGGIEQYF	TGCAGTGCCAGTACTGGCGGCATTGAGCAGTACTTC
few	-	TRBV7-2	TRBJ1-1	CASSLGAATEAFF	TGTGCCAGCAGCTTAGGGGCAGCCACTGAAGCTTTCTTT
few	TRBD2	TRBV7-2	TRBJ2-7	CASSLGLAHEQYF	TGTGCCAGCAGCTTGGGACTAGCGCACGAGCAGTACTTC
few	TRBD1	TRBV2	TRBJ1-4	CASSEEGQGHEKLFF	TGTGCCAGCAGTGAAGAGGGACAGGGGCATGAAAAACTGTTTTTT
-	-	TRBV7-8	TRBJ1-3	CASSLGRTRNPYGNTIYF	TGTGCCAGCAGCTTAGGTAGGACAAGGAACCCATATGGAAACACCATATATTTT